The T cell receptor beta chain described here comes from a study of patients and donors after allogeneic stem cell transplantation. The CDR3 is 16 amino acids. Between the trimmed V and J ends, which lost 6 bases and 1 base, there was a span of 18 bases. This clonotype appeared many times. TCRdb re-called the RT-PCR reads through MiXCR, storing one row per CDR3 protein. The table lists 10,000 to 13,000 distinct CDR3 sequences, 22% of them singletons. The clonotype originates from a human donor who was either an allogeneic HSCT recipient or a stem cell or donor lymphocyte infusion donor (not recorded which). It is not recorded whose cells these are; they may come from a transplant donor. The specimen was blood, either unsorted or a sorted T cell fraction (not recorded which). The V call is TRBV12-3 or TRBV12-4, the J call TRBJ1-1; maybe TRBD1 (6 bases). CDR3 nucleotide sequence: TGTGCCAGCAGCCTTAGGGGAGGGGGGCCGAACACTGAAGCTTTCTTT. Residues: CASSLRGGGPNTEAFF.